A single sample is the source of the 28 T cell receptor beta chains below, sequenced in a study of shared clonotypes between healthy human individuals. CD8 cells regarded as naive lacked CD45RO, were positively chosen for CCR7, and omitted terminally differentiated effector memory CD45RA+ cells. Only in-frame clones appear in the TCRdb table, and some are missing; sequencing was by immunoSEQ multiplex PCR. This sample has around 1.9 million clones, with 90% to 95% found just once. The specimen was naive CD8+ T cells from PBMCs. Source of these receptors: a man between 18 and 35 years old in good health. Some clones in this sample may be carry-over from other donors' samples.

Turning to this clone: Other DNA sequences from this sample encode an identical CDR3 as well. This chain connects TRBV9 to TRBJ2-2; D is unclear. V was shortened by 1 base and J by 4 bases, with 5 bases between the two germline ends. Germline lookup yields CDR1 SGDLS and CDR2 YYNGEE. CDR3 length: 13 amino acids. The CDR3: CASSVTGTGELFF. The CDR3 region has the DNA TGTGCCAGCAGCGTAACGGGCACCGGGGAGCTGTTTTTT.

The genes are TRBV29-1 and TRBJ2-7; 7 nucleotides agree with TRBD1. CDR3 length equals 13 residues. The germline V gene encodes CDR1 SQVTM and CDR2 ANQGSEA. V was pared by 4 bases and J by 2 bases, with 5 bases of the junction left unmatched. CDR3: CSVVTGQAYEQYF. For the CDR3, the DNA is TGCAGCGTTGTGACCGGACAGGCCTACGAGCAGTACTTC.

Comments on this clone: The sample carries other DNA sequences with the same CDR3. The chain has TRBV27 and TRBJ1-1, with D tentatively TRBD1 (5 bases). The germline CDR1 and CDR2 sequences are MNHEY and SMNVEV (reference sequence). The CDR3 has 14 amino acids. V lost 2 bases and J 0 bases, leaving 7 bases between the germline ends. The CDR3 loop reads CASSLAGLNTEAFF. CDR3 sequence (DNA): TGTGCCAGCAGTTTAGCAGGGCTGAACACTGAAGCTTTCTTT.

The chain couples TRBV7-9 to TRBJ2-1; 9 bases match TRBD2. This CDR3 has 14 amino acids. Germline CDR1 and CDR2: SEHNR and FQNEAQ (reference sequence). Unmatched junction bases numbered 8, after V lost 5 bases and J lost 9 bases. The CDR3 coding sequence is TGTGCCAGCAGCCCGACTAGCGGCCTAGGTGAGCAGTTCTTC. It translates to CASSPTSGLGEQFF.

This clone has only one observation. The rearrangement links TRBV28 to TRBJ2-2; D gene unclear. Deletions cut 3 bases from V and 2 bases from J, with 10 bases between. The CDR3 consists of 15 residues. Per the germline V gene, CDR1 is MDHEN and CDR2 is SYDVKM. CDR3: CASSFGSSNTGELFF. The CDR3 DNA reads as TGTGCCAGCAGTTTCGGCTCATCTAACACCGGGGAGCTGTTTTTT. The full variable domain, in which reference TRBV28 and TRBJ2-2 provide the parts outside the CDR3, is DVKVTQSSRYLVKRTGEKVFLECVQDMDHENMFWYRQDPGLGLRLIYFSYDVKMKEKGDIPEGYSVSREKKERFSLILESASTNQTSMYLCASSFGSSNTGELFFGEGSRLTVL.

The chain recombines TRBV15 with TRBJ1-2, with D perhaps TRBD1 (5 bases). Germline V gives CDR1 LNHNV, CDR2 YYDKDF (reference sequence). This CDR3 has 16 residues. Trimming left V 0 bases short and J 0 bases short, with 11 bases between. As DNA, the CDR3 is TGTGCCACCAGCAGAGATCGCGGGGCCTCTAACTATGGCTACACCTTC. Protein: CATSRDRGASNYGYTF. Based on the CDR3 plus reference TRBV15 and TRBJ1-2, the full variable domain is DAMVIQNPRYQVTQFGKPVTLSCSQTLNHNVMYWYQQKSSQAPKLLFHYYDKDFNNEADTPDNFQSRRPNTSFCFLDIRSPGLGDTAMYLCATSRDRGASNYGYTFGSGTRLTVV.

This clone was observed a single time. The chain carries TRBV19 and TRBJ2-7; possibly TRBD2 for D (6 bases). CDR1 is LNHDA, CDR2 SQIVND, per germline (reference sequence). Trimming shortened V by 3 bases and J by 1 base, and 10 bases separated the two germline ends. The CDR3 extends over 14 amino acids. CDR3 residues: CASSIFSGSYEQYF. The CDR3 DNA reads TGTGCCAGTAGTATTTTCAGCGGGTCCTACGAGCAGTACTTC.

The rearrangement links TRBV7-8 to TRBJ2-7; TRBD1 is a possible D gene (5 bases). The CDR3 contains 14 residues. Germline values: CDR1 SGHVS, CDR2 FQNEAQ. V gave up 1 base and J gave up 1 base, with 8 bases separating them. The CDR3 spells CASSLVRASYEQYF. The CDR3 bases are TGTGCCAGCAGCTTAGTCAGGGCTTCCTACGAGCAGTACTTC.

The gene calls are TRBV19 and TRBJ2-3; 7 positions agree with TRBD1. V shed 5 bases and J 3 bases; nucleotides not matched to a gene: 8. This CDR3 comprises 15 residues. Germline V gives CDR1 LNHDA, CDR2 SQIVND (reference sequence). This CDR3 reads CASSHRGIRTDTQYF. In DNA, the CDR3 is TGTGCCAGTAGTCACAGGGGAATAAGGACAGATACGCAGTATTTT.

The rearrangement links TRBV5-1 to TRBJ2-7; 7 bases align to TRBD1. The J segment lost 0 bases and the V segment lost 0 bases, leaving 6 bases of the junction unmatched. Germline-derived CDR1 and CDR2 are SGHRS and YFSETQ. This CDR3 spans 16 amino acids. Here the CDR3 reads CASSLGDRGLSYEQYF. The CDR3 nucleotides are TGCGCCAGCAGCTTGGGGGATAGGGGGCTCTCCTACGAGCAGTACTTC.

A remark on this clone: Other DNA sequences in the same sample also yield this CDR3. The chain links TRBV27 to TRBJ1-5, with no clear D. Germline assignment: CDR1 MNHEY and CDR2 SMNVEV (reference sequence). The CDR3 contains 13 residues. Trimming took off 1 base at V and 4 bases at J, with 5 bases between the two ends. The CDR3 sequence is CASSLLGNQPQHF. CDR3 coding DNA: TGTGCCAGCAGTTTATTGGGAAATCAGCCCCAGCATTTT.

This clone was seen only once. The CDR3 nucleotides read TGTGCCACCAGCAGCGACAGTTATAATGAAAAACTGTTTTTT. This gives the protein CATSSDSYNEKLFF. V and J are TRBV15 and TRBJ1-4; D might be TRBD1 (5 bases). CDR3 length: 14 amino acids. Trimming left V 3 bases short and J 4 bases short, with 9 bases between. The germline V gene encodes CDR1 LNHNV and CDR2 YYDKDF (reference sequence).

The rearrangement joins TRBV6-6 to TRBJ2-1, with D unresolved. The CDR3 has 14 amino acids. V lost 2 bases, J lost 2 bases, and 7 bases lay in between. In germline, CDR1 is MNHNY, CDR2 SVGAGI (reference sequence). The CDR3 loop reads CASSYRAAYNEQFF. The CDR3 nucleotides are TGTGCCAGCAGTTACCGGGCCGCCTACAATGAGCAGTTCTTC.

V usage is TRBV6-1 and J usage is TRBJ1-1; perhaps TRBD1 as D (5 bases). This CDR3 comprises 13 residues. Germline-derived CDR1 and CDR2 are MNHNS and SASEGT. The germline V and J ends were trimmed by 3 bases and 2 bases, with 7 bases remaining between them. CDR3 nucleotide sequence: TGTGCCAGCAGTGATCGGGGCAACACTGAAGCTTTCTTT. Its translation: CASSDRGNTEAFF.

The chain is built from TRBV27 and TRBJ1-2; 7 bases line up with TRBD1. This CDR3 region has 12 residues. Germline assignment: CDR1 MNHEY and CDR2 SMNVEV (reference sequence). The V gene end was trimmed by 8 bases and the J gene end by 5 bases; junction bases not matched to a gene: 5. CDR3 coding DNA: TGTGCCAGCGGAGGGACAGAATATGGCTACACCTTC. It is translated as CASGGTEYGYTF.

This clone appeared a few times. The genes are TRBV2 and TRBJ1-2; no definite D call. Trimming removed 8 bases at V and 8 bases at J, with 6 bases between. Germline CDR1 SNHLY, CDR2 FYNNEI. CDR3 size: 9 residues. The CDR3: CASGLGYTF. In nucleotides, the CDR3 is TGTGCCAGCGGGCTGGGCTACACCTTC.

The gene calls are TRBV30 and TRBJ2-6; weak D call: TRBD1 (5 bases). Germline V gene sequence: CDR1 GTSNPN, CDR2 SVGIG (reference sequence). This CDR3 is 15 amino acids long. V lost 3 bases to trimming and J lost 2 bases, with 11 bases between them. The CDR3 region is CAWRSRRAGANVLTF. CDR3 DNA sequence: TGTGCCTGGAGGTCGCGCAGGGCTGGGGCCAACGTCCTGACTTTC. The whole variable domain, filled in from reference TRBV30 and TRBJ2-6, reads SQTIHQWPATLVQPVGSPLSLECTVEGTSNPNLYWYRQAAGRGLQLLFYSVGIGQISSEVPQNLSASRPQDRQFILSSKKLLLSDSGFYLCAWRSRRAGANVLTFGAGSRLTVL.

The V and J genes are TRBV5-1 and TRBJ2-3; D possibly corresponds to TRBD2 (6 bases). The germline V and J ends were trimmed by 0 bases and 0 bases, with 11 bases remaining between them. CDR1 and CDR2 from the germline V gene are SGHRS and YFSETQ. The CDR3 consists of 16 residues. CDR3 nucleotide sequence: TGCGCCAGCAGCTTGGCGTTGCGGGGAAGCACAGATACGCAGTATTTT. It yields the protein CASSLALRGSTDTQYF. The full variable domain, in which reference TRBV5-1 and TRBJ2-3 provide the parts outside the CDR3, is KAGVTQTPRYLIKTRGQQVTLSCSPISGHRSVSWYQQTPGQGLQFLFEYFSETQRNKGNFPGRFSGRQFSNSRSEMNVSTLELGDSALYLCASSLALRGSTDTQYFGPGTRLTVL.

V gene TRBV7-9 combines with J gene TRBJ2-1, with D hard to call. The ends were cut back, 3 bases at V and 3 bases at J, with 9 bases in the middle. CDR3 size: 14 residues. CDR1 is SEHNR, CDR2 FQNEAQ, per germline (reference sequence). This chain's CDR3 is CASSFPAFYNEQFF. As DNA, the CDR3 is TGTGCCAGCAGCTTCCCAGCCTTCTACAATGAGCAGTTCTTC.

The chain has TRBV28 and TRBJ1-5; 9 bases match TRBD1. Per the germline V gene, CDR1 is MDHEN and CDR2 is SYDVKM. CDR3 length equals 15 residues. Trimming took 6 bases from V and 1 from J; bases not matched to a gene: 4. The CDR3 nucleotides are TGTGCCAGCAGATCGGGACAGGGAAGCAATCAGCCCCAGCATTTT. Protein: CASRSGQGSNQPQHF.

The genes are TRBV27 and TRBJ2-1; TRBD2 agrees at 10 bases. Germline V gene lookup returns CDR1 MNHEY and CDR2 SMNVEV (reference sequence). The CDR3 sequence is 17 residues long. V was pared by 5 bases and J by 4 bases, with 11 bases of the junction left unmatched. The CDR3 DNA is TGTGCCAGCAGTAGAAGCCCCCTAGCGGGAGCATACAATGAGCAGTTCTTC. Encoded protein: CASSRSPLAGAYNEQFF.

The chain couples TRBV6-6 to TRBJ1-3; D is unresolved. The CDR3 has 16 amino acids. V lost 4 bases and J lost 0, with 13 bases in between. The germline V gene has CDR1 MNHNY and CDR2 SVGAGI (reference sequence). The CDR3 coding sequence is TGTGCCAGCAGTTCCTGGGTTCGTAGCTCTGGAAACACCATATATTTT. This translates into CASSSWVRSSGNTIYF.

The chain recombines TRBV11-2 with TRBJ1-1; unclear D gene. This CDR3 comprises 17 residues. Germline V gene sequence: CDR1 SGHAT, CDR2 FQNNGV. Trimming left V 5 bases short and J 4 bases short, with 23 bases between. The CDR3 nucleotides are TGTGCCAGCAGCCAACCCCCCCTGGGCGACGACGGCACTGAAGCTTTCTTT. Protein sequence: CASSQPPLGDDGTEAFF. Looking up the rest from reference TRBV11-2 and TRBJ1-1 gives the full variable domain: EAGVAQSPRYKIIEKRQSVAFWCNPISGHATLYWYQQILGQGPKLLIQFQNNGVVDDSQLPKDRFSAERLKGVDSTLKIQPAKLEDSAVYLCASSQPPLGDDGTEAFFGQGTRLTVV.

The chain employs TRBV7-7 and TRBJ2-5; perhaps TRBD2 as D (6 bases). The germline CDR1 and CDR2 sequences are SSHAT and FNYEAQ (reference sequence). The CDR3 has 13 amino acids. Trimming removed 5 bases from V and 3 bases from J, with 10 bases in between. The CDR3 sequence is CASSRDFKETQYF. The CDR3 nucleotides read TGTGCCAGCAGCAGGGACTTTAAAGAGACCCAGTACTTC.

The chain carries TRBV5-1 and TRBJ1-1, with unresolved D. The CDR3 runs 12 residues. Germline lookup yields CDR1 SGHRS and CDR2 YFSETQ. V was cut by 3 bases and J by 3 bases, with 6 bases left in between. The CDR3 DNA sequence: TGCGCCAGCAGCTCGGACCACACTGAAGCTTTCTTT. Amino acids: CASSSDHTEAFF.

The chain joins TRBV19 to TRBJ2-5; the D gene is possibly TRBD1 (6 bases). There are 13 residues in the CDR3. Germline assignment: CDR1 LNHDA and CDR2 SQIVND (reference sequence). The V end was cut by 4 bases, the J end by 4 bases, with 10 bases between. CDR3 in DNA: TGTGCCAGTAGTACAATACAGGGAGAGACCCAGTACTTC. Translation gives CASSTIQGETQYF.

The genes are TRBV6-5 and TRBJ2-1; TRBD1 might be the D (5 bases). The CDR3 has 15 residues. CDR1 MNHEY and CDR2 SVGAGI come from the germline V gene. V lost 3 bases to trimming and J lost 2 bases, with 11 bases between them. The CDR3 loop reads CASSYGAGTYNEQFF. As DNA, the CDR3 is TGTGCCAGCAGTTATGGGGCAGGGACCTACAATGAGCAGTTCTTC.

The chain is built from TRBV27 and TRBJ1-1; D remains ambiguous. The CDR3 extends over 13 amino acids. CDR1 MNHEY and CDR2 SMNVEV come from the germline V gene (reference sequence). The V gene lost 7 bases and the J gene lost 6 bases, with 15 bases spanning the gap. The CDR3 DNA reads as TGTGCCAGCACCGCCGGGAGACGGGCTGAAGCTTTCTTT. It specifies CASTAGRRAEAFF.